Sequencing of this T cell receptor beta chain was carried out in a study of beta chain features in type 1 diabetes. Study-level findings and limits: Naive, central memory and regulatory TCRB repertoires appeared more similar among patients than healthy donors.

This clone turned up a few times. Its antigen is as yet unknown. Germline V CDR1 and CDR2: KGHSY, FQNENV. The ends were cut back, 8 bases at V and 7 bases at J, with 18 bases in the middle. The CDR3 is made up of 14 amino acids. Every donor had blood drawn once into heparin, around 0.12 L on average. Without exception, sorted populations had purity beyond 95%. As every portion of the isolated RNA was reverse transcribed, the sequencing read expressed TCRB transcripts. The data were produced by immunoSEQ multiplex PCR, yet TCRdb's version contains in-frame clones alone and is incomplete. The repertoire consists of around 250,000 clones, with roughly 30% occurring once and the leading ten covering roughly 4%.

Material: central memory CD4+ T cells from blood. This rearrangement joins TRBV16 to TRBJ1-5; D unclear. The clonotype was recovered from a man aged 25-40 years in good health. This chain's CDR3 is CASRGQERIQPQHF. The CDR3 DNA reads as TGTGCCAGCCGCGGGCAGGAGAGAATCCAGCCCCAGCATTTT.